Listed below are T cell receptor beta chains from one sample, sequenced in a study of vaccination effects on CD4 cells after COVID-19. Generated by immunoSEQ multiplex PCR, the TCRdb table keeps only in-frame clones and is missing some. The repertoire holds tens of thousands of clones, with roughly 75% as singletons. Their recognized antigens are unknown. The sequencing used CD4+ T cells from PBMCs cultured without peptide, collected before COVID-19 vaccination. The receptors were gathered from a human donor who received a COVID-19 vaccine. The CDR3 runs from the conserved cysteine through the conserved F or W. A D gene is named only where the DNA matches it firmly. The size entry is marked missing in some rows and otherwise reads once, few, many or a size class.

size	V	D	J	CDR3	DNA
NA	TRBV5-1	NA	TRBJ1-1	CASSLSMNTEAFF	TGCGCCAGCAGCTTAAGTATGAACACTGAAGCTTTCTTT
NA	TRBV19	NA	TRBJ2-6	CASSTLGRSTSSGANVLTF	TGTGCCAGTAGTACCCTCGGACGGAGTACGAGCTCTGGGGCCAACGTCCTGACTTTC
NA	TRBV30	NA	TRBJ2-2	CAWKGERVTGELFF	TGTGCCTGGAAGGGGGAAAGGGTCACCGGGGAGCTGTTTTTT
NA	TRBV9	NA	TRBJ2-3	CASSLGPGTDTQYF	TGTGCCAGCAGCTTAGGACCTGGCACAGATACGCAGTATTTT
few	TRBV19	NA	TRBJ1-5	CASNEGNQPQHF	TGTGCCAGTAATGAGGGCAATCAGCCCCAGCATTTT
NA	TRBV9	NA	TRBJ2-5	CASSTAGETQYF	TGTGCCAGCAGCACAGCGGGAGAGACCCAGTACTTC
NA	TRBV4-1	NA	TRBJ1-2	CASSQDLGRGYTF	TGCGCCAGCAGCCAAGATCTGGGACGTGGCTACACCTTC
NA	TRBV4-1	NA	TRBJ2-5	CASSQVFRQETQYF	TGCGCCAGCAGCCAAGTCTTTCGACAAGAGACCCAGTACTTC
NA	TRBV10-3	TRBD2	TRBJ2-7	CAIKAGDPYEQYF	TGTGCCATCAAAGCGGGGGATCCCTACGAGCAGTACTTC
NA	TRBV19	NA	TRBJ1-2	CASSIEKGPYGYTF	TGTGCCAGTAGTATAGAAAAGGGGCCCTATGGCTACACCTTC
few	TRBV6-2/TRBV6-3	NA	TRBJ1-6	CASSSSSPLHF	TGTGCCAGCAGTTCTTCTTCACCCCTCCACTTT
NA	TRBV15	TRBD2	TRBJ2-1	CATSRATSGSHGEQFF	TGTGCCACCAGCAGAGCGACTAGCGGTAGCCATGGTGAGCAGTTCTTC
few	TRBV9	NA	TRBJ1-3	CASSVETVSGNTIYF	TGTGCCAGCAGCGTCGAGACAGTCTCTGGAAACACCATATATTTT
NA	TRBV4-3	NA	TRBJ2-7	CASSQERHSSYEQYF	TGCGCCAGCAGCCAAGAGAGGCACAGCTCCTACGAGCAGTACTTC
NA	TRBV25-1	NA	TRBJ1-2	CASSQGANYGYTF	TGTGCCAGCAGTCAGGGAGCTAACTATGGCTACACCTTC
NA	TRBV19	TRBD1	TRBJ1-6	CASSIGTGNSPLHF	TGTGCCAGTAGTATCGGGACAGGAAATTCACCCCTCCACTTT
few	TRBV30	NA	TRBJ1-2	CAWGTGSYF	NA
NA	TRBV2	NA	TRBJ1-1	CASTLEGVNTEAFF	TGTGCCAGCACCTTAGAAGGGGTGAACACTGAAGCTTTCTTT
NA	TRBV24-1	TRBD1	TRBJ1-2	CATSDPRVGTGAPYYGYTF	TGTGCCACCAGTGATCCCCGGGTGGGGACAGGGGCTCCTTACTATGGCTACACCTTC
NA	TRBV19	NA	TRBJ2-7	CASSESSYEQYF	TGTGCCAGCAGTGAAAGCTCCTACGAGCAGTACTTC
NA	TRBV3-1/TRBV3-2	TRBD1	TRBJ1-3	CASRDRGSGNTIYF	TGTGCCAGCAGAGACAGGGGCTCCGGAAACACCATATATTTT
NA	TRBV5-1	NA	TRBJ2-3	CASSLGLATDTQYF	TGCGCCAGCAGCTTGGGTCTAGCAACAGATACGCAGTATTTT
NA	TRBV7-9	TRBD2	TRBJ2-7	CASSQGGSGGLSYEQYF	TGTGCCAGCAGCCAAGGGGGGAGCGGGGGCCTCTCCTACGAGCAGTACTTC
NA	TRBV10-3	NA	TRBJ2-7	CATALTRGEQYF	TGTGCCACCGCTTTGACTAGGGGCGAGCAGTACTTC
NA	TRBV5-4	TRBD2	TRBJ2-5	CASKVAGGRGETQYF	TGTGCCAGCAAAGTAGCGGGGGGCAGAGGGGAGACCCAGTACTTC
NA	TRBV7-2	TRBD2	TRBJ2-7	CASSPAGTSGILYEQYF	TGTGCCAGCAGCCCAGCGGGAACTAGCGGGATCCTCTACGAGCAGTACTTC
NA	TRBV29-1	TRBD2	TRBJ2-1	CSGGGEGNNEQFF	TGCAGCGGCGGGGGAGAGGGGAACAATGAGCAGTTCTTC
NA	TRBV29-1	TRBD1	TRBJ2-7	CSVGDSSNYEQYF	TGCAGCGTTGGGGACAGTTCTAACTACGAGCAGTACTTC
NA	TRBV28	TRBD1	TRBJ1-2	CASSLRTGGGYTF	TGTGCCAGCAGCCTTAGGACAGGAGGTGGCTACACCTTC
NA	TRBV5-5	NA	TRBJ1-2	CASSPGQGYNYGYTF	TGTGCCAGCAGCCCCGGTCAGGGGTATAACTATGGCTACACCTTC
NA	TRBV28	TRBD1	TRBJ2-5	CASSFRTGLPWKETQYF	TGTGCCAGCAGTTTCAGGACAGGACTCCCTTGGAAAGAGACCCAGTACTTC
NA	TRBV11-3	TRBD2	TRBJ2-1	CASSLGGSGSFNEQFF	TGTGCCAGCAGCTTGGGGGGTAGCGGGAGTTTCAATGAGCAGTTCTTC
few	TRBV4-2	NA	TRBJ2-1	CASSRETGQNEQFF	TGTGCCAGCAGCCGTGAAACAGGACAGAATGAGCAGTTCTTC
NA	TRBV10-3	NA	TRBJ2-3	CAISESNSDTQYF	TGTGCCATCAGTGAGTCGAATTCCGATACGCAGTATTTT
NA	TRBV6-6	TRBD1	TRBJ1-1	CASGTGGAKLF	TGTGCCAGCGGGACAGGGGGCGCAAAGCTCTTT
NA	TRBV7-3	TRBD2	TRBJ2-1	CASSSSGGSRFEQFF	TGTGCCAGCAGCTCTAGCGGGGGAAGCAGGTTTGAGCAGTTCTTC
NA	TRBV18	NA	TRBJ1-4	CASSLPELEKLFF	TGTGCCAGCTCACTACCGGAATTAGAAAAACTGTTTTTT
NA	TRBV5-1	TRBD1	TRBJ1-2	CASSLGDSGTSSYTF	TGCGCCAGCAGCTTGGGGGACAGCGGAACTAGCAGCTACACCTTC
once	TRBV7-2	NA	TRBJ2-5	CASSPQPGVRKETQYF	TGTGCCAGCAGCCCACAACCGGGAGTCAGGAAAGAGACCCAGTACTTC
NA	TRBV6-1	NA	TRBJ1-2	CASSDNYGYTF	TGTGCCAGCAGTGATAACTATGGCTACACCTTC
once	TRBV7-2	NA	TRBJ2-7	CASSPHLGPYEQYF	TGTGCCAGCAGCCCACACCTGGGGCCCTACGAGCAGTACTTC
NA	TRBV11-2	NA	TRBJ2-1	CASSPAPTPGEQFF	TGTGCCAGCAGCCCCGCCCCGACCCCGGGGGAGCAGTTCTTC
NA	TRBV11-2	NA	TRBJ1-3	CASTITGSGNTIYF	TGTGCCAGCACGATCACAGGCTCTGGAAACACCATATATTTT
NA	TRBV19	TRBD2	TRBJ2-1	CASSTTWGGSGYNEQFF	TGTGCCAGTAGTACGACGTGGGGCGGGAGTGGCTACAATGAGCAGTTCTTC
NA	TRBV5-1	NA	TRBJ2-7	CASSLDPSSYEQYF	TGCGCCAGCAGCTTGGACCCTAGCTCCTACGAGCAGTACTTC
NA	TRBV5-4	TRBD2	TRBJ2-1	CASSLSSGGLGNEQFF	TGTGCCAGCAGCTTGTCAAGCGGGGGTTTGGGGAATGAGCAGTTCTTC
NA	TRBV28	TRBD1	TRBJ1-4	CASLQGAIRTNEKLFF	TGTGCCAGCTTACAGGGGGCTATAAGAACTAATGAAAAACTGTTTTTT
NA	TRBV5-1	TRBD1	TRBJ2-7	CASSLGQGVGEQYF	TGCGCCAGCAGCTTGGGACAGGGGGTTGGCGAGCAGTACTTC
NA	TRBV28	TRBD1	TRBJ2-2	CASSLYGRGRDGELFF	TGTGCCAGCAGTTTATATGGCAGGGGGCGGGACGGGGAGCTGTTTTTT
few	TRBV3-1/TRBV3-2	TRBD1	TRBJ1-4	CASSPGQRNEKLFF	TGTGCCAGCAGCCCGGGACAGAGGAATGAAAAACTGTTTTTT
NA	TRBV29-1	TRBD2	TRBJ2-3	CSVETSWAGGRRGTDTQYF	TGCAGCGTTGAGACCTCGTGGGCGGGAGGGCGCCGGGGCACAGATACGCAGTATTTT
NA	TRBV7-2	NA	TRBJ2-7	CASSFQGGPYEQYF	TGTGCCAGCAGCTTCCAGGGTGGTCCCTACGAGCAGTACTTC
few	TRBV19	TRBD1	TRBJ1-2	CASTPDREANYGYTF	TGTGCCAGTACCCCGGACAGGGAAGCTAACTATGGCTACACCTTC
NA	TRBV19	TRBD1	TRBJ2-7	CASRYRDREAYEQYF	TGTGCCAGTAGGTACCGGGACAGGGAAGCCTACGAGCAGTACTTC
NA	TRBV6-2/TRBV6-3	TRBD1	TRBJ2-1	CASSLYRGGDEQFF	TGTGCCAGCAGCCTGTACAGGGGCGGCGATGAGCAGTTCTTC